The clone carrying this T cell receptor (beta chain) appeared many times. Time point reported: newly diagnosed GD, antithyroid drugs for less than 3 months. PBMC RNA was the source of the TCR library. This CDR3 region has 15 residues. The V end was cut by 5 bases, the J end by 0 bases, with 14 bases between. Looked up from germline, CDR1 is DFQATT and CDR2 is SNEGSKA (reference sequence). The source of the sample is a study of regulatory T cells in long-lasting Graves disease. About the study: Patients newly diagnosed with Graves' had been on antithyroid drugs for under 3 months.

Through Arm-PCR of CDR3 regions and iRepertoire HTBI primers, TCR beta libraries were built. TCRdb reprocessed the multiplex PCR reads via MiXCR and lists one record per CDR3 protein. The sample shows roughly 560,000 distinct CDR3 sequences, 12% of them seen only once. These data also featured in a second study, about T cells in Graves' hyperthyroidism and ophthalmopathy.

J is TRBJ2-1 and V is TRBV20-1; weak D call: TRBD2 (6 bases). Sequenced material: peripheral blood mononuclear cells (PBMCs), taken at new diagnosis, from a patient treated with antithyroid drugs. This TCR came from a young woman with Graves disease. The CDR3 nucleotides are TGCAGTGCTCCCTACCAGCGGGCCTCCTACAATGAGCAGTTCTTC. It specifies CSAPYQRASYNEQFF.